The 27 T cell receptor beta chains in this list originate from one sample, sequenced in a study of cytomegalovirus exposure and HLA in healthy donors. With 60 Vbeta and 13 Jbeta primers, the PCR was carried out. Some clones are missing from TCRdb's copy, which holds only in-frame ones; the method was immunoSEQ multiplex PCR. The sample records about 190,000 clones, approximately 78% being singletons. Input material: PBMCs. All receptors come from a woman in her late teens or twenties in good health and CMV-seronegative.

The J gene is TRBJ2-3, the V gene TRBV5-6; D perhaps matches TRBD2 (6 bases). Germline loops: CDR1 SGHDT, CDR2 YYEEEE. The CDR3 consists of 13 residues. V was clipped by 1 base and J by 4 bases, with 7 bases between them. This chain's CDR3 is CASSLSGADTQYF. CDR3 DNA: TGTGCCAGCAGCTTGTCGGGGGCAGATACGCAGTATTTT.

The chain couples TRBV5-1 to TRBJ2-2, with 9 nucleotides matching TRBD1. The CDR3 contains 16 residues. CDR1 is SGHRS, CDR2 YFSETQ, per germline. V was pared by 4 bases and J by 4 bases, with 8 bases of the junction left unmatched. This CDR3 reads CASSPNRDRATGELFF. CDR3 nucleotides: TGCGCCAGCAGCCCGAACAGGGACAGGGCCACCGGGGAGCTGTTTTTT.

The genes are TRBV11-2 and TRBJ1-1, with a tentative D call TRBD1 (5 bases). The germline V and J ends were trimmed by 5 bases and 7 bases, with 14 bases remaining between them. The CDR3 loop spans 13 amino acids. Germline V gene sequence: CDR1 SGHAT, CDR2 FQNNGV. CDR3 amino acids: CASSGSGYGEAFF. The CDR3 bases are TGTGCCAGCAGCGGTTCAGGGTACGGTGAAGCTTTCTTT. Filled out from reference TRBV11-2 and TRBJ1-1, the complete variable domain reads EAGVAQSPRYKIIEKRQSVAFWCNPISGHATLYWYQQILGQGPKLLIQFQNNGVVDDSQLPKDRFSAERLKGVDSTLKIQPAKLEDSAVYLCASSGSGYGEAFFGQGTRLTVV.

This clone was observed a handful of times. V usage is TRBV27 and J usage is TRBJ2-5; 9 positions agree with TRBD1. From germline, CDR1 is MNHEY and CDR2 SMNVEV (reference sequence). This CDR3 is 13 amino acids long. CDR3 protein: CARSGTGQETQYF. The CDR3 nucleotides are TGTGCGAGGTCCGGGACAGGGCAAGAGACCCAGTACTTC.

In DNA form, the CDR3 reads TGTGCCAGCAGGCGGACTAACTCGAACACCGGGGAGCTGTTTTTT. It yields the protein CASRRTNSNTGELFF. The rearrangement links TRBV28 to TRBJ2-2, with a possible D match to TRBD2 (6 bases). Trimming removed 6 bases at V and 0 bases at J, with 11 bases between. The CDR3 consists of 15 residues. Germline CDR1 MDHEN, CDR2 SYDVKM.

This clone has more than one count but fewer than ten. The chain couples TRBV11-3 to TRBJ2-1; 9 bases map to TRBD2. Germline V gives CDR1 SGHNT, CDR2 YENEEA. After removal of 3 bases from V and 4 bases from J, the junction contained 10 bases not matched to a gene. CDR3 length: 17 amino acids. The CDR3 loop is CASSFNVGLAGYNEQFF. In DNA, the CDR3 is TGTGCCAGCAGCTTTAATGTGGGGCTAGCGGGATACAATGAGCAGTTCTTC.

This chain connects TRBV11-2 to TRBJ1-2; no reliable D call. Trimming left V 5 bases short and J 0 bases short, with 13 bases between. Germline CDR1 is SGHAT and CDR2 is FQNNGV. The CDR3 totals 15 residues. CDR3 amino acids: CASSDRGGANYGYTF. CDR3 sequence (DNA): TGTGCCAGCAGCGATCGTGGCGGGGCTAACTATGGCTACACCTTC.

This clone appeared once. The rearrangement joins TRBV5-4 to TRBJ2-5, with a weak D call TRBD1 (6 bases). V gave up 2 bases and J gave up 5 bases, with 13 bases separating them. The germline CDR1 and CDR2 sequences are SGHNT and YYREEE (reference sequence). The CDR3 length is 14 residues. This chain's CDR3 is CASSFRTELETQYF. CDR3 nucleotides: TGTGCCAGCAGCTTCCGGACAGAACTGGAGACCCAGTACTTC.

V gene TRBV15 combines with J gene TRBJ1-1; TRBD1 agrees at 7 bases. CDR1 is LNHNV, CDR2 YYDKDF, per germline (reference sequence). The CDR3 runs 15 residues. The V gene end was trimmed by 3 bases and the J gene end by 0 bases; junction bases not matched to a gene: 4. The CDR3 is CATSSWGQMNTEAFF. As DNA, the CDR3 is TGTGCCACCAGCAGTTGGGGACAGATGAACACTGAAGCTTTCTTT. The variable domain in full, completed from reference TRBV15 and TRBJ1-1, reads DAMVIQNPRYQVTQFGKPVTLSCSQTLNHNVMYWYQQKSSQAPKLLFHYYDKDFNNEADTPDNFQSRRPNTSFCFLDIRSPGLGDTAMYLCATSSWGQMNTEAFFGQGTRLTVV.

The CDR3 sequence is CASSAGTSGRGEQFF. CDR3 nucleotide sequence: TGTGCCAGCAGCGCCGGGACTAGCGGGAGGGGTGAGCAGTTCTTC. V usage is TRBV9 and J usage is TRBJ2-1; TRBD2 matches 16 bases. With 3 bases clipped from V and 9 bases from J, the junction kept 3 bases outside the gene matches. Germline CDR1 is SGDLS and CDR2 is YYNGEE. This CDR3 region has 15 residues.

This clone was detected a few times. V and J are TRBV30 and TRBJ1-4, with D possibly being TRBD1 (5 bases). This CDR3 spans 13 amino acids. V was clipped by 4 bases and J by 8 bases, with 14 bases between them. Germline lookup yields CDR1 GTSNPN and CDR2 SVGIG (reference sequence). The CDR3 here is CAWNSRAGEKLFF. CDR3 DNA: TGTGCCTGGAATAGCAGGGCCGGAGAAAAACTGTTTTTT.

This clone has a handful of counts. This chain uses TRBV27 with TRBJ2-7; 8 bases fit TRBD2. The CDR3 sequence is 16 residues long. The germline gives CDR1 MNHEY, CDR2 SMNVEV (reference sequence). V shed 4 bases, J shed 0 bases, and the junction held 8 bases outside the gene matches. The CDR3 protein is CASSSPTSGVSYEQYF. Written as DNA, the CDR3 is TGTGCCAGCAGTTCCCCAACTAGCGGAGTCTCCTACGAGCAGTACTTC.

The V gene is TRBV7-9, the J gene TRBJ2-7, with 8 positions matching TRBD1. The germline V gene has CDR1 SEHNR and CDR2 FQNEAQ (reference sequence). The CDR3 has 15 residues. Unmatched junction bases numbered 12, after V lost 5 bases and J lost 6 bases. DNA of the CDR3: TGTGCCAGCAGCCCATCCCGGGACAGGCTAGGCGAGCAGTACTTC. Amino acid sequence: CASSPSRDRLGEQYF.

This clone was recorded only once. Here the CDR3 DNA reads TGCGCCAGCAGCCAAGATTTACCGACTGGATACAATGAGCAGTTCTTC. Protein: CASSQDLPTGYNEQFF. The rearrangement uses TRBV4-3 and TRBJ2-1; D unclear. The V and J ends lost 0 bases and 4 bases respectively, with 13 bases between them. This CDR3 has 16 residues. Germline V gives CDR1 LGHNA, CDR2 YSLEER.

The J gene is TRBJ1-1, the V gene TRBV19; a possible D gene is TRBD1 (5 bases). Between the trimmed V and J ends, which lost 4 bases and 5 bases, there was a span of 14 bases. The CDR3 sequence is 14 residues long. In germline, CDR1 is LNHDA, CDR2 SQIVND (reference sequence). The CDR3 here is CASSTPPGITEAFF. In nucleotides, the CDR3 is TGTGCCAGTAGTACCCCACCAGGGATTACTGAAGCTTTCTTT.

The chain couples TRBV18 to TRBJ1-2; possibly TRBD1 for D (6 bases). Between the trimmed V and J ends, which lost 0 bases and 9 bases, there was a span of 11 bases. The CDR3 covers 13 residues. Germline values: CDR1 KGHSH, CDR2 LQKENI. This chain's CDR3 is CASSPPSGARYTF. The DNA for the CDR3 is TGTGCCAGCTCACCACCCTCAGGGGCCCGCTACACCTTC.

The V call is TRBV6-1, the J call TRBJ1-4, with D uncertain. CDR1 MNHNS and CDR2 SASEGT come from the germline V gene. CDR3 length: 15 residues. The ends were cut back, 2 bases at V and 0 bases at J, with 7 bases in the middle. The CDR3 nucleotides are TGTGCCAGCAGTGAAATCACTTCAACTAATGAAAAACTGTTTTTT. Its protein is CASSEITSTNEKLFF.

This chain joins TRBV7-9 and TRBJ2-3, with 9 bases that match TRBD2. The CDR3 has 17 residues. The germline V gene encodes CDR1 SEHNR and CDR2 FQNEAQ (reference sequence). Trimming took 0 bases from V and 2 from J; bases not matched to a gene: 6. CDR3 loop: CASSLAGGGRATDTQYF. The CDR3 nucleotides read TGTGCCAGCAGCTTAGCCGGCGGCGGGAGGGCCACAGATACGCAGTATTTT.

CDR3 in DNA: TGTGCCAGCAGCTTAATCACCACCCGGGAGCAGTTCTTC. Protein product: CASSLITTREQFF. The chain combines TRBV7-9 with TRBJ2-1; D gene uncertain. CDR1 is SEHNR and CDR2 is FQNEAQ in the germline V gene (reference sequence). V lost 2 bases and J lost 10, with 12 bases in between. This CDR3 is built from 13 residues.

The chain combines TRBV2 with TRBJ2-7, with 16 bases identical to TRBD2. The ends lost 8 bases at V and 4 bases at J; junction bases unmatched: 11. Germline-derived CDR1 and CDR2 are SNHLY and FYNNEI. This CDR3 region has 17 residues. CDR3 DNA sequence: TGTGCCAGCCAAATGAGGGGACTAGCGGGAGGGAAGTACGAGCAGTACGTC. It is translated as CASQMRGLAGGKYEQYV.

CDR3 region: CASSIDRGGTGELFF. The CDR3 DNA follows: TGTGCCAGTAGTATCGACAGGGGTGGCACCGGGGAGCTGTTTTTT. The rearrangement links TRBV19 to TRBJ2-2, with 8 bases identical to TRBD1. After removal of 3 bases from V and 4 bases from J, the junction contained 4 bases not matched to a gene. The CDR3 covers 15 residues. Germline V gives CDR1 LNHDA, CDR2 SQIVND (reference sequence).

V is TRBV30 and J is TRBJ2-1; perhaps TRBD2 as D (5 bases). The CDR3 is 14 amino acids. V lost 4 bases and J 0 bases, leaving 10 bases between the germline ends. CDR1 and CDR2 (germline): GTSNPN, SVGIG (reference sequence). In DNA form, the CDR3 reads TGTGCCTGGAAAGCGGATAGCTCCTACAATGAGCAGTTCTTC. It specifies CAWKADSSYNEQFF.

This clone has only one observation. V and J are TRBV28 and TRBJ2-1, with TRBD2 matching over 7 bases. The length of the CDR3 is 14 residues. Looked up from germline, CDR1 is MDHEN and CDR2 is SYDVKM. The V gene end was trimmed by 6 bases and the J gene end by 9 bases; junction bases not matched to a gene: 11. CDR3 coding DNA: TGTGCCAGCAGCCGTGGGGACTACCCAGGTGAGCAGTTCTTC. Translated: CASSRGDYPGEQFF.

CDR3 nucleotides: TGTGCCATCAGTGAGACAGGATTGAACACTGAAGCTTTCTTT. It is translated as CAISETGLNTEAFF. The genes are TRBV10-3 and TRBJ1-1, with a tentative D call TRBD1 (5 bases). CDR3 length: 14 amino acids. Germline CDR1 is ENHRY and CDR2 is SYGVKD. V lost 2 bases and J lost 0, with 7 bases in between.

The rearrangement joins TRBV19 to TRBJ1-2; 7 nucleotides agree with TRBD1. Germline V gene sequence: CDR1 LNHDA, CDR2 SQIVND (reference sequence). The CDR3 sequence is 14 residues long. Trimming at V came to 3 bases and at J to 5 bases, leaving 6 bases not matched to a gene. CDR3 sequence: CASSIGTVLYGYTF. The CDR3 nucleotides read TGTGCCAGTAGTATTGGGACAGTTCTTTATGGCTACACCTTC.

This clone was detected only a few times. The chain combines TRBV4-3 with TRBJ2-1; weak D call: TRBD2 (6 bases). This CDR3 is 15 amino acids long. V was trimmed by 0 bases and J by 10 bases, leaving 16 bases between them. Germline CDR1 reads LGHNA; CDR2 reads YSLEER. In DNA, the CDR3 is TGCGCCAGCAGCCAAGATCTAGGCGGGGTGTACGAGCAGTTCTTC. Translating it yields CASSQDLGGVYEQFF.

The J gene is TRBJ2-1, the V gene TRBV29-1, with D perhaps TRBD2 (5 bases). The V end lost 2 bases, the J end lost 2 bases, and 13 bases lay between the germline ends. Germline V CDR1 and CDR2: SQVTM, ANQGSEA. This CDR3 contains 15 residues. The CDR3 DNA reads TGCAGCGTTGAACACAACGGGGTCCCCTACAATGAGCAGTTCTTC. Its translation: CSVEHNGVPYNEQFF.